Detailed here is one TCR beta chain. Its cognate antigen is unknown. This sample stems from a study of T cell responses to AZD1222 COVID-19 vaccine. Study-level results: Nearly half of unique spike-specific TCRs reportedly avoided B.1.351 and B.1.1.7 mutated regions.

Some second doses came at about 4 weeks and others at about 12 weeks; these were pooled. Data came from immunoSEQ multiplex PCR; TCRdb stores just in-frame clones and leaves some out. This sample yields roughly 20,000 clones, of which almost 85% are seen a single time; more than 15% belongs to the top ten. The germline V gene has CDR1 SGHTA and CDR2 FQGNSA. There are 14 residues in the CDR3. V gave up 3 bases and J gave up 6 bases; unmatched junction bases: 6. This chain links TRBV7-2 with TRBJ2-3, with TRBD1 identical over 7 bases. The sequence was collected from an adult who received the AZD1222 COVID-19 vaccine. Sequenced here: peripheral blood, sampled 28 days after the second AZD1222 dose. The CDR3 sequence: CASSLSGGWDTQYF. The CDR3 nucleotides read TGTGCCAGCAGCTTGTCAGGGGGATGGGATACGCAGTATTTT.